The entry that follows covers one T cell receptor beta chain sequence. This CDR3 region has 14 residues. V was cut by 2 bases and J by 1 base, with 8 bases left in between. Germline CDR1 is MNHEY and CDR2 is SMNVEV (reference sequence). This table comes from immunoSEQ multiplex PCR, and its TCRdb copy is limited to in-frame clones, with some not included. The sample gives more than 15,000 clones, around four fifths of which show up once; about 9% is in the top ten. This sample was taken from a study of T cell changes during pregnancy in multiple sclerosis. Here the sequenced sample was CD8+ T cells from peripheral blood mononuclear cells, taken in the second trimester of pregnancy. The gene calls are TRBV27 and TRBJ1-1; D is ambiguous. The sequence was collected from a female donor in good health, enrolled as a control in a pregnancy study. The CDR3 DNA sequence: TGTGCCAGCAGTTTAAGGAGGGAGAACACTGAAGCTTTCTTT. It is translated as CASSLRRENTEAFF.